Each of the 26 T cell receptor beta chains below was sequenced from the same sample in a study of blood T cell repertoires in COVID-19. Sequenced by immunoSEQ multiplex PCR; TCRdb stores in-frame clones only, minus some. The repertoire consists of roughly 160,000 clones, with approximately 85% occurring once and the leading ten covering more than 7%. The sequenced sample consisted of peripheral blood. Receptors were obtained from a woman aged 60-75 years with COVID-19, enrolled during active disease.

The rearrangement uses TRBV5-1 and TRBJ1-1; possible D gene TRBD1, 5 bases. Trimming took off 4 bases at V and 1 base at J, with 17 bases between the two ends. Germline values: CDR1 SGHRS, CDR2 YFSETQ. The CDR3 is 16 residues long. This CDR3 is CASSRGDGTENTEAFF. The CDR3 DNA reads TGCGCCAGCAGCCGGGGGGATGGAACAGAGAACACTGAAGCTTTCTTT. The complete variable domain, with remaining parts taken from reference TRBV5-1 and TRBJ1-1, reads KAGVTQTPRYLIKTRGQQVTLSCSPISGHRSVSWYQQTPGQGLQFLFEYFSETQRNKGNFPGRFSGRQFSNSRSEMNVSTLELGDSALYLCASSRGDGTENTEAFFGQGTRLTVV.

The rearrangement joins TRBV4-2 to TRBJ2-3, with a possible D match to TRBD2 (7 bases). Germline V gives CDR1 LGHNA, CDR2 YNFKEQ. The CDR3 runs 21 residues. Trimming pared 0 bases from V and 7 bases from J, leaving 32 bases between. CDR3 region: CASSQEGGPDVWAGAAYTQYF. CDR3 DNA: TGTGCCAGCAGCCAAGAGGGGGGCCCAGACGTCTGGGCGGGGGCTGCGTATACGCAGTATTTT.

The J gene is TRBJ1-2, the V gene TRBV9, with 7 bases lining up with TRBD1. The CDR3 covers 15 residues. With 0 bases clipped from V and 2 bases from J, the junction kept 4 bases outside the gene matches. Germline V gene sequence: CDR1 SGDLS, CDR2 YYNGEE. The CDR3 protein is CASSVGGTANYGYTF. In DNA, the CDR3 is TGTGCCAGCAGCGTAGGGGGGACAGCGAACTATGGCTACACCTTC.

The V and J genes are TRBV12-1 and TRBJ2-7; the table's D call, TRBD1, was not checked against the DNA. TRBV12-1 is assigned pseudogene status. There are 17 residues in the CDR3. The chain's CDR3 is CASSFTAVVAGNHEQYV. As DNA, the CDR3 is TGTGCCAGCAGCTTCACGGCCGTAGTGGCAGGGAACCACGAGCAGTACGTC.

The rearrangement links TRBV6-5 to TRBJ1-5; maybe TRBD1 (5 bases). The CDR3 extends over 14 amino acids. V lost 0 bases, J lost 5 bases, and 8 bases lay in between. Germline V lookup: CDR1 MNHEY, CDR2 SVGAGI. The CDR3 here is CASSYSRGDQPQHF. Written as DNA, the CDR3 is TGTGCCAGCAGTTACTCACGGGGGGATCAGCCCCAGCATTTT.

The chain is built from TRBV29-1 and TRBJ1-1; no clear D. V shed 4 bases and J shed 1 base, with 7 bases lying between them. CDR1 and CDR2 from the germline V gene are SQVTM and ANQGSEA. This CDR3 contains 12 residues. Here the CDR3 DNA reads TGCAGCGTTGGCCTAAGGAACACTGAAGCTTTCTTT. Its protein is CSVGLRNTEAFF.

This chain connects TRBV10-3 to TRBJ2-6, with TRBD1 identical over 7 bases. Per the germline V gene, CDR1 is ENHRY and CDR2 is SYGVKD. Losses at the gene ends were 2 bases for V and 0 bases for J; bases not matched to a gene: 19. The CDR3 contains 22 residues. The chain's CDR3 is CAISERRVDGDRGHSGANVLTF. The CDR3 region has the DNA TGTGCCATCAGTGAGCGAAGGGTAGATGGGGACAGAGGGCACTCTGGGGCCAACGTCCTGACTTTC.

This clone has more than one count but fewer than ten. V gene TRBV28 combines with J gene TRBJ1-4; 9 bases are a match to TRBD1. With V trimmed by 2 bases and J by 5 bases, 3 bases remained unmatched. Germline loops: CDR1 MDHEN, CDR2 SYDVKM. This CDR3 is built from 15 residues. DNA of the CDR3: TGTGCCAGCAGTTTAGGGGGACAGGGCAATGAAAAACTGTTTTTT. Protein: CASSLGGQGNEKLFF.

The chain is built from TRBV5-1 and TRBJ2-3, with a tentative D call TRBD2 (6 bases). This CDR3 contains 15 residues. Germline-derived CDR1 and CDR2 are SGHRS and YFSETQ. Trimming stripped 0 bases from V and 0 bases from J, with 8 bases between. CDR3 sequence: CASSLVGGSTDTQYF. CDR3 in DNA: TGCGCCAGCAGCTTGGTGGGGGGTAGCACAGATACGCAGTATTTT.

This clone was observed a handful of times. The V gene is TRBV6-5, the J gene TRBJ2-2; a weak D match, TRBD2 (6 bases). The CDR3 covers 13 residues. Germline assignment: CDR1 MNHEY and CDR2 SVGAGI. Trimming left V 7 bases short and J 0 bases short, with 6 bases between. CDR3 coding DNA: TGTGCCAGCACGGGAGCGAACACCGGGGAGCTGTTTTTT. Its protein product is CASTGANTGELFF.

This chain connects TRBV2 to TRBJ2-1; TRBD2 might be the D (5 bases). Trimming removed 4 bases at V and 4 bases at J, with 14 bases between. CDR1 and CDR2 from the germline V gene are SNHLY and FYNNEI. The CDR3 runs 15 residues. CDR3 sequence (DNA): TGTGCCAGCAGTGTCACCGATTGGACTTACAATGAGCAGTTCTTC. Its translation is CASSVTDWTYNEQFF.

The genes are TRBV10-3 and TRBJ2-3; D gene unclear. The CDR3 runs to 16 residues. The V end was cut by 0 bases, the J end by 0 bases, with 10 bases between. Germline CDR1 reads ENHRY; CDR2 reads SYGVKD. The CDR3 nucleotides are TGTGCCATCAGTGAGTCTTGGGTGAGGAGCACAGATACGCAGTATTTT. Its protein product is CAISESWVRSTDTQYF.

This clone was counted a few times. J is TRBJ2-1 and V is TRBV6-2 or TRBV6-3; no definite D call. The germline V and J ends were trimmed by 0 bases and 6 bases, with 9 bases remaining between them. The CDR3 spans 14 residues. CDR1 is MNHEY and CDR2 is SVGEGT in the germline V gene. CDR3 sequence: CASSYSRLTNEQFF. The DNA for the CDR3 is TGTGCCAGCAGTTACTCTCGACTCACCAATGAGCAGTTCTTC.

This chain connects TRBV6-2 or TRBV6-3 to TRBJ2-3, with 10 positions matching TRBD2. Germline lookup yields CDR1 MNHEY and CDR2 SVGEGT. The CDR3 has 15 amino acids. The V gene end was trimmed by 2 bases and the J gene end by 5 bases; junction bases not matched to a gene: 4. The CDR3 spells CASSYGLAVGDTQYF. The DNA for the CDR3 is TGTGCCAGCAGTTACGGACTAGCGGTGGGAGATACGCAGTATTTT.

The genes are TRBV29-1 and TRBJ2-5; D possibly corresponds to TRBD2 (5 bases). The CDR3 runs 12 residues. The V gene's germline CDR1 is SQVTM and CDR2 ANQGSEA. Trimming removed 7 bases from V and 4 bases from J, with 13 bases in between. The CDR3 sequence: CSASPGSETQYF. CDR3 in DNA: TGCAGCGCCTCCCCGGGATCAGAGACCCAGTACTTC.

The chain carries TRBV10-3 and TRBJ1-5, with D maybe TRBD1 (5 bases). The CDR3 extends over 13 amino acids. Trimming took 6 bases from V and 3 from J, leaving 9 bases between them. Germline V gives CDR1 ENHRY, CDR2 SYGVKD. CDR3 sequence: CAIRGELNQPQHF. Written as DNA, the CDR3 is TGTGCCATCAGAGGGGAACTCAATCAGCCCCAGCATTTT.

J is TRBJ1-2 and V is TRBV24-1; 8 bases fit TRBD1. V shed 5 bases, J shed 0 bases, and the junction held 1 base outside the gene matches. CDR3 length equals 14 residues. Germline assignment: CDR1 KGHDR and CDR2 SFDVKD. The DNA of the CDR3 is TGTGCCACCAGTGCAGGGGGCCCTAACTATGGCTACACCTTC. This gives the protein CATSAGGPNYGYTF.

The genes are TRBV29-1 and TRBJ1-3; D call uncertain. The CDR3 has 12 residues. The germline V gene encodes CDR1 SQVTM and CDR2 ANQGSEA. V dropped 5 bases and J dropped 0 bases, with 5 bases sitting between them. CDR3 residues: CSVRDSGNTIYF. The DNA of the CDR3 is TGCAGCGTTCGGGACTCTGGAAACACCATATATTTT.

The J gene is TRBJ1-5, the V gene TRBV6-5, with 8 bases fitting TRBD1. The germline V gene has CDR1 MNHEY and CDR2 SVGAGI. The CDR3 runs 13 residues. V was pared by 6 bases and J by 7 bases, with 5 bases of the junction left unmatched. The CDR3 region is CASSQQGGQPQHF. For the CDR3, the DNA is TGTGCCAGCAGCCAACAGGGGGGGCAGCCCCAGCATTTT.

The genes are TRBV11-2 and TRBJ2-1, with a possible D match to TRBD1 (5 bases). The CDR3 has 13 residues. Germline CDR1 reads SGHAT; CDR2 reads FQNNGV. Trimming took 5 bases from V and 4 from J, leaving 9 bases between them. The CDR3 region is CASSTRQYNEQFF. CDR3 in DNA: TGTGCCAGCAGCACCAGACAGTACAATGAGCAGTTCTTC.

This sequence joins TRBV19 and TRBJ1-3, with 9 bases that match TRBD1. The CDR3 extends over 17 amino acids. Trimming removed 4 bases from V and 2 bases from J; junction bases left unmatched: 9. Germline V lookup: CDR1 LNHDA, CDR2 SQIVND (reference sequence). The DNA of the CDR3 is TGTGCCAGTAGTAGTTGGACAGGGGCCCTTCCTGGAAACACCATATATTTT. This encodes CASSSWTGALPGNTIYF.

The CDR3 loop is CASSGLAGKNIQYF. In DNA, the CDR3 is TGTGCCAGCAGCGGACTAGCGGGCAAAAACATTCAGTACTTC. The chain combines TRBV28 with TRBJ2-4; 11 positions agree with TRBD2. This CDR3 has 14 amino acids. J lost 3 bases, V lost 6 bases, and 1 base had no gene match. CDR1 and CDR2 (germline): MDHEN, SYDVKM.

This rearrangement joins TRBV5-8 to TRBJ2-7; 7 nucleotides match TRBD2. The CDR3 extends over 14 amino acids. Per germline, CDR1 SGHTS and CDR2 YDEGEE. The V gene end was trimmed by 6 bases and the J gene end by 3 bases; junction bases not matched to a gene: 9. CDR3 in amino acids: CASNGGRPSYEQYF. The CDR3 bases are TGTGCCAGCAATGGCGGGAGACCGAGCTACGAGCAGTACTTC.

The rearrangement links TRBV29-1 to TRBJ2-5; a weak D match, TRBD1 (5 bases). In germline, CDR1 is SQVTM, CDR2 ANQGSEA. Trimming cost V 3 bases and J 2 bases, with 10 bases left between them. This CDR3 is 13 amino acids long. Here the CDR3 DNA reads TGCAGCGTTGAGACAGAAACACAAGAGACCCAGTACTTC. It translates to CSVETETQETQYF.

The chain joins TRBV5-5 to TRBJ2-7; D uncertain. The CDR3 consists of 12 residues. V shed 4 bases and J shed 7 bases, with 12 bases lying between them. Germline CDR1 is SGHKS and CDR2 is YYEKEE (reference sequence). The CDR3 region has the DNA TGTGCCAGCAGCCGTCCCTTTGAGGAGCAGTACGTC. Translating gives CASSRPFEEQYV.

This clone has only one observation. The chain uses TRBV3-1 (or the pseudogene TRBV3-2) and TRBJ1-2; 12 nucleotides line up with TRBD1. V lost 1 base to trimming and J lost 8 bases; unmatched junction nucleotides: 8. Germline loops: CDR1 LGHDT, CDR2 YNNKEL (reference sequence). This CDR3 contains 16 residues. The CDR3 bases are TGTGCCAGCAGCCAAGTGCCGGGACAGGGGGCTGGAGGCTACACCTTC. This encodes CASSQVPGQGAGGYTF.